This T cell receptor (beta chain) emerged from a study of T cell responses to AZD1222 COVID-19 vaccine. General study points: Baseline seropositivity occurred in only 5 to 7 AZD1222 recipients. Donors were mostly white British, more females; clonal diversity possibly underestimated.

Using immunoSEQ multiplex PCR, the repertoire was profiled, and TCRdb retains in-frame clones only, with some absent. The table records 6,000 to 6,500 clones, about 87% of them present only once. Points on this clone: Its antigen is as yet unknown.

This CDR3 is built from 12 residues. Germline lookup yields CDR1 MDHEN and CDR2 SYDVKM. V was trimmed by 3 bases and J by 8 bases, leaving 10 bases between them. This sequence originates from an adult who received the AZD1222 COVID-19 vaccine. This rearrangement joins TRBV28 to TRBJ1-2; TRBD1 is a possible D gene (5 bases). The sample here was peripheral blood, taken 28 days after the second AZD1222 dose. CDR3: CASSFGGGGYTF. The DNA for the CDR3 is TGTGCCAGCAGTTTCGGGGGAGGGGGCTACACCTTC.